One T cell receptor beta chain is described in this entry. This sample is drawn from a study of blood T cell repertoires in COVID-19. The germline CDR1 and CDR2 sequences are SGHRS and YFSETQ. This CDR3 comprises 13 residues. Trimming pared 4 bases from V and 5 bases from J, leaving 12 bases between. Repertoires were generated with immunoSEQ multiplex PCR, while TCRdb's copy carries only in-frame clones and drops some. The profile shows more than 110,000 clones, 60% to 85% of them singletons. Sequencing input: peripheral blood. The source of this sequence is an elderly woman with active or convalescent COVID-19. V and J are TRBV5-1 and TRBJ1-1; D is undetermined. CDR3 sequence: CASSTPAGTEAFF. CDR3 DNA sequence: TGCGCCAGCAGCACCCCCGCGGGGACTGAAGCTTTCTTT. Full variable domain (outside the CDR3, taken from reference TRBV5-1 and TRBJ1-1): KAGVTQTPRYLIKTRGQQVTLSCSPISGHRSVSWYQQTPGQGLQFLFEYFSETQRNKGNFPGRFSGRQFSNSRSEMNVSTLELGDSALYLCASSTPAGTEAFFGQGTRLTVV.